This record concerns one TCR beta chain sequence. The data were obtained in a study of response to subunit inactivated influenza vaccine. This CDR3 is built from 15 residues. Unmatched junction bases numbered 6, after V lost 4 bases and J lost 1 base. Looked up from germline, CDR1 is SGHRS and CDR2 is YFSETQ. TCRdb re-called the RT-PCR reads through MiXCR, storing one row per CDR3 protein. The data contain over 800,000 distinct CDR3 sequences, 21% of them singletons. The TCR sequence derives from a man aged 50 to 60 who received an inactivated influenza vaccine. The J gene is TRBJ1-1, the V gene TRBV5-1, with 8 nucleotides matching TRBD1. The sample consisted of PBMCs from blood, taken approximately 5 days after vaccination. The CDR3, as DNA: TGCGCCAGCAGCCCCAGGGGGCAGGAGAACACTGAAGCTTTCTTT. Its translation: CASSPRGQENTEAFF.